This TCR beta chain was obtained from a study of blood T cells in healthy people across ages. Germline V lookup: CDR1 SGHAT, CDR2 FQNNGV. The CDR3 is made up of 16 amino acids. The germline V and J ends were trimmed by 1 base and 3 bases, with 15 bases remaining between them. Regarding the study as a whole: The study lacked donor CMV status, which possibly confounded expanded clonotype changes. Age showed a roughly linear inverse relationship with TCR beta diversity per million T cells. Both higher diversity and more naive CD4+ cells marked long-lived donors when set against aged donors.

This clonotype was detected only a few times. Its target is not known. Together with a sample-barcoded 5' primer, a J-beta primer mix was included in a second PCR lasting roughly 6 to 12 cycles. TCRdb redid the calling of the 5' RACE reads with MiXCR, one entry per CDR3 protein. This table has about 1.1 million distinct CDR3 sequences, under 40% appearing once. The authors drew roughly 9.8 milliliters of peripheral blood from each donor. Sequenced sample: blood. This receptor was obtained from a man aged 18 to 30 in good health. The chain has TRBV11-2 and TRBJ1-2; D unresolved. The CDR3 sequence: CASSLVGSYVDYGYTF. The CDR3 DNA sequence: TGTGCCAGCAGCTTAGTGGGAAGCTATGTGGACTATGGCTACACCTTC.